The rows below give T cell receptor beta chains drawn from one sample of a study of T-cell memory formation after mild COVID-19. TCRdb itself ran the 5' RACE reads through MiXCR, one entry per CDR3 protein. The sample carries under 450,000 distinct CDR3 sequences, 20% to 25% recorded once. Material: PBMCs or a T cell subset sorted from them (not recorded which). These receptors were collected from a man between 18 and 29 years old who had mild COVID-19 (a few samples of this study predate the infection). Cell type and time point are not known. The CDR3 runs from the conserved cysteine through the conserved F or W. The D gene is left open where the match is weak. Clone size appears in some rows only: once, few, many, or a class for an expanded clone.

J: TRBJ2-1; size: many; D: NA; V: TRBV4-3; CDR3: CASSKGLGDPNEQFF; DNA: TGCGCCAGCTCAAAAGGATTGGGAGATCCCAATGAGCAGTTCTTC
J: TRBJ1-3; size: NA; D: TRBD1; V: TRBV5-1; CDR3: CASSMGDRAFGNTIYF; DNA: TGCGCCAGCAGCATGGGGGACAGGGCCTTTGGAAACACCATATATTTT
J: TRBJ1-1; size: NA; D: NA; V: TRBV10-2; CDR3: CASSGGITEAFF; DNA: TGCGCCAGCAGTGGGGGGATCACTGAAGCTTTCTTT
J: TRBJ2-7; size: few; D: NA; V: TRBV9; CDR3: CASSVTASSYEQYF; DNA: TGTGCCAGCAGCGTAACGGCGAGCTCCTACGAGCAGTACTTC
J: TRBJ2-1; size: NA; D: TRBD1; V: TRBV23-1; CDR3: CASRQAPGTGGIF; DNA: TGCGCCAGCAGACAGGCCCCCGGGACAGGGGGAATCTTC
J: TRBJ1-2; size: NA; D: NA; V: TRBV7-9; CDR3: CASSPRDRPDGYTF; DNA: TGTGCCAGCAGCCCCAGGGACCGTCCGGATGGCTACACCTTC
J: TRBJ2-1; size: few; D: NA; V: TRBV7-3; CDR3: CASSLMGEGQFF; DNA: TGTGCCAGCAGCTTAATGGGGGAAGGGCAGTTCTTC
J: TRBJ1-2; size: NA; D: NA; V: TRBV3-1; CDR3: CASSQGSTYGYTF; DNA: TGTGCCAGCAGCCAAGGTTCGACCTATGGCTACACCTTC
J: TRBJ2-5; size: NA; D: TRBD1; V: TRBV10-3; CDR3: CATWTGQETQYF; DNA: TGTGCCACATGGACAGGCCAAGAGACCCAGTACTTC
J: TRBJ2-7; size: few; D: TRBD1; V: TRBV4-1; CDR3: CASSQAGQEFYEQYF; DNA: TGCGCCAGCAGCCAAGCGGGACAGGAGTTTTACGAGCAGTACTTC
J: TRBJ2-1; size: few; D: NA; V: TRBV6-2/TRBV6-3; CDR3: CAVVGYNEQFF; DNA: TGCGCCGTCGTGGGTTACAATGAGCAGTTCTTC
J: TRBJ1-1; size: few; D: NA; V: TRBV3-1; CDR3: CASSQGDRYTEAFF; DNA: TGTGCCAGCAGCCAAGGGGACCGATACACTGAAGCTTTCTTT
J: TRBJ2-7; size: few; D: TRBD1; V: TRBV13; CDR3: CASSKGQGLDEQYF; DNA: TGTGCCAGCAGCAAGGGACAGGGGCTTGACGAGCAGTACTTC
J: TRBJ2-1; size: NA; D: TRBD1; V: TRBV5-6; CDR3: CASSAYAGTVFYNEQFF; DNA: TGTGCCAGCAGCGCCTACGCCGGGACAGTCTTTTACAATGAGCAGTTCTTC
J: TRBJ2-2; size: many; D: NA; V: TRBV7-7; CDR3: CASSLRGGYTGELFF; DNA: TGTGCCAGCAGCTTAAGAGGGGGGTACACCGGGGAGCTGTTTTTT
J: TRBJ2-3; size: few; D: NA; V: TRBV5-1; CDR3: CASSFLNRDFSTDTQYF; DNA: TGCGCCAGCAGCTTCCTCAACCGGGACTTTAGCACAGATACGCAGTATTTT
J: TRBJ1-1; size: few; D: NA; V: TRBV20-1; CDR3: CSANVLGRNTEAFF; DNA: TGCAGTGCTAATGTCTTAGGGAGGAACACTGAAGCTTTCTTT
J: TRBJ2-4; size: NA; D: TRBD2; V: TRBV4-3; CDR3: CASSHGSGGSKNIQYF; DNA: TGCGCCAGCAGCCATGGGAGCGGGGGTTCAAAAAACATTCAGTACTTC
J: TRBJ1-5; size: few; D: NA; V: TRBV7-2; CDR3: CASSLLSGTQPQHF; DNA: TGTGCCAGCAGCTTATTGTCAGGGACTCAGCCCCAGCATTTT
J: TRBJ2-7; size: once; D: TRBD1; V: TRBV6-2/TRBV6-3; CDR3: CASSSQNRGRFYEQYF; DNA: TGTGCCAGCAGTTCGCAGAACAGGGGGCGCTTCTACGAGCAGTACTTC
J: TRBJ2-5; size: few; D: NA; V: TRBV7-3; CDR3: CASSPNGGRETQYF; DNA: TGTGCCAGCAGCCCCAATGGGGGGCGAGAGACCCAGTACTTC
J: TRBJ2-7; size: few; D: NA; V: TRBV11-2; CDR3: CASSDPRVGGEQYF; DNA: TGTGCCAGCAGCGACCCCCGGGTAGGGGGCGAGCAGTACTTC